This T cell receptor beta chain was captured by sequencing in a study of identifying expanded T cells in peripheral blood. Study-level points and caveats: Clone count variance between approximately 2-week samples rose with total template count.

Trimming took off 1 base at V and 3 bases at J, with 17 bases between the two ends. The length of the CDR3 is 17 residues. Per the germline V gene, CDR1 is SEHNR and CDR2 is FQNEAQ (reference sequence). During the collection period, no donor immune events like infections were recorded. Some clones are missing from TCRdb's copy, which holds only in-frame ones; the method was immunoSEQ multiplex PCR. The repertoire consists of over 100,000 clones, with approximately 89% occurring once and the leading ten covering roughly an eighth. A remark on this clone: Its target is not known.

The TCR was taken from a person aged 18 to 70 in good health. Material for sequencing was blood. This sequence joins TRBV7-9 and TRBJ2-3; D might be TRBD2 (7 bases). DNA of the CDR3: TGTGCCAGCAGCTTAGGGATTTCCGGGGGGCAGACAGATACGCAGTATTTT. This encodes CASSLGISGGQTDTQYF. Looking up the rest from reference TRBV7-9 and TRBJ2-3 gives the full variable domain: DTGVSQNPRHKITKRGQNVTFRCDPISEHNRLYWYRQTLGQGPEFLTYFQNEAQLEKSRLLSDRFSAERPKGSFSTLEIQRTEQGDSAMYLCASSLGISGGQTDTQYFGPGTRLTVL.